This TCR beta chain came from a study of CXCR3-negative and CXCR3-positive naive CD8 T cells. This CDR3 spans 14 amino acids. Germline values: CDR1 SQVTM, CDR2 ANQGSEA. Study-wide points: Diversity proved comparably high across both naive subsets and much lower in memory CD8+ cells.

As regards this clonotype: Its antigen is still unknown.

Libraries were UMI-labeled 5' RACE TRB cDNA. TCRdb reprocessed the 5' RACE reads, keeping one entry per CDR3 protein, no DNA. The repertoire table contains approximately 74,000 distinct CDR3 sequences. The clonotype comes from a human donor in good health. Some clones in this sample may be carry-over from other donors' samples. Input material: naive CXCR3- CD8+ T cells from blood. As to subset: CD45RO-CCR7+CD27+CD95- naive CD8+ T cells lacking CXCR3 (TNR3-). V and J are TRBV29-1 and TRBJ1-1; TCRdb names TRBD1, which stays unverified in the absence of DNA. The CDR3 region is CSVEDSQGFTEAFF.